This section outlines one T cell receptor (beta chain) sequence together with its context. This CDR3 is built from 13 residues. This record belongs to a study of T-cell memory formation after mild COVID-19. TCRdb itself ran the 5' RACE reads through MiXCR, one entry per CDR3 protein. The profile shows about 190,000 distinct CDR3 sequences, approximately 20% of them singletons. The sequence derives from an adult woman who had mild COVID-19 (a few samples of this study predate the infection). Cell type and time point are not known. What was sequenced was PBMCs or a T cell subset sorted from them (not recorded which). The V call is TRBV21-1, the J call TRBJ2-5. TRBV21-1 corresponds to a pseudogene. CDR3 residues: CASSKGLGETQYF. CDR3 coding DNA: TGTGCCAGCAGCAAAGGTTTGGGGGAGACCCAGTACTTC.